This T cell receptor beta chain was retrieved from a study of T cell responses to AZD1222 COVID-19 vaccine. Overall study results and limits: Seropositivity was recorded at baseline in only a handful of AZD1222 recipients. Spike-specific TCR breadth and depth both grew after two AZD1222 doses. The donors showed a predominance of white British ancestry and of females, with possible underestimation of clonal diversity.

Turning to this clone: The antigen remains undetermined.

TCRdb keeps only in-frame clones here, not all; method: immunoSEQ multiplex PCR. The sample consists of 70,000 to 95,000 clones, 70% to 90% of them appearing once. This CDR3 has 15 amino acids. CDR1 SEHNR and CDR2 FQNEAQ come from the germline V gene (reference sequence). Between the trimmed V and J ends, which lost 5 bases and 3 bases, there was a span of 17 bases. This rearrangement joins TRBV7-9 to TRBJ2-7; D possibly corresponds to TRBD2 (6 bases). Material: peripheral blood, obtained on day 0 of MenACWY control vaccination. The TCR sequence derives from an adult in good health. The CDR3 nucleotides read TGTGCCAGCAGCATCCAGCGGGCAGTTCTCTACGAGCAGTACTTC. As protein: CASSIQRAVLYEQYF. The variable domain in full, completed from reference TRBV7-9 and TRBJ2-7, reads DTGVSQNPRHKITKRGQNVTFRCDPISEHNRLYWYRQTLGQGPEFLTYFQNEAQLEKSRLLSDRFSAERPKGSFSTLEIQRTEQGDSAMYLCASSIQRAVLYEQYFGPGTRLTVT.